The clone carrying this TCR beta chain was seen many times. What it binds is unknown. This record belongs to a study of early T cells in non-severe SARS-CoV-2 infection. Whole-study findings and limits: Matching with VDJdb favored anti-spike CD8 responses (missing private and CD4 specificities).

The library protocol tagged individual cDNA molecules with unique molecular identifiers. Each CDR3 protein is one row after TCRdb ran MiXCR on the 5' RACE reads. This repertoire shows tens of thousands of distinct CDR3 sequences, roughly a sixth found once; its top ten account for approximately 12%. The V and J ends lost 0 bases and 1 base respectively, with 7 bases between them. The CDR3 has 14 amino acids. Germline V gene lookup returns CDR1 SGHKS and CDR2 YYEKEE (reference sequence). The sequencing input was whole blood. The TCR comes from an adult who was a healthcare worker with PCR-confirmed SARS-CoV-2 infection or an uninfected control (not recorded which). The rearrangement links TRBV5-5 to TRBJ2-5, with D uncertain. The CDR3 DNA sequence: TGTGCCAGCAGCTTGGGTGGCAGCCAAGAGACCCAGTACTTC. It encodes CASSLGGSQETQYF.